These T cell receptor beta chains were read from a single sample in a study of shared clonotypes between healthy human individuals. The table came from immunoSEQ multiplex PCR; TCRdb's copy has only in-frame clones and leaves some out. Found here are more than 1,200,000 clones, around 98.5% of them singletons; the top ten hold roughly 0.35%. The sequenced sample was naive CD4+ T cells sorted from blood. These receptor sequences come from a man aged 30-40 years in good health. Each CDR3 is given with its conserved first and last residue. A D gene is named only where the DNA matches it firmly. Only part of the rows carry a size: once, few, many, or a class if the clone is expanded.

d_call,cdr3_length,v_call,clone_size,j_call,cdr3_aa,cdr3_nt
-,11,TRBV28,-,TRBJ1-2,CASSDSDGYTF,TGTGCCAGCAGTGACAGTGATGGCTACACCTTC
-,13,TRBV5-4,-,TRBJ1-3,CASSLDEGNTIYF,TGTGCCAGCAGCTTGGACGAAGGAAACACCATATATTTT
-,14,TRBV19,-,TRBJ2-2,CASSIVSTTGELFF,TGTGCCAGTAGTATAGTCTCCACCACCGGGGAGCTGTTTTTT
-,15,TRBV10-3,-,TRBJ2-7,CAISVGQGRTYEQYF,TGTGCCATCAGTGTTGGCCAAGGGAGAACCTACGAGCAGTACTTC
-,16,TRBV18,-,TRBJ1-1,CASSPPGGVRNTEAFF,TGTGCCAGCTCACCACCGGGGGGAGTGAGGAACACTGAAGCTTTCTTT
-,14,TRBV5-1,-,TRBJ1-1,CASSPGPVNTEAFF,TGCGCCAGCAGCCCGGGACCGGTGAACACTGAAGCTTTCTTT
TRBD1,14,TRBV10-3,-,TRBJ2-1,CAIRQDRESNEQFF,TGTGCCATCAGGCAGGACAGGGAAAGCAATGAGCAGTTCTTC
-,15,TRBV9,-,TRBJ2-7,CASSGTWAPIYEQYF,TGTGCCAGCAGCGGTACGTGGGCCCCGATCTACGAGCAGTACTTC
-,12,TRBV29-1,-,TRBJ2-1,CSALPGINEQFF,TGCAGCGCCCTCCCGGGGATCAATGAGCAGTTCTTC
-,15,TRBV6-5,once,TRBJ1-5,CASSYSSGLNQPQHF,TGTGCCAGCAGTTACTCGAGCGGGTTAAATCAGCCCCAGCATTTT
-,13,TRBV6-6,-,TRBJ2-1,CATVDSSYNEQFF,TGTGCCACTGTCGACAGCTCCTACAATGAGCAGTTCTTC
-,14,TRBV21-1,-,TRBJ2-7,CASSTEDRPYEQYF,TGTGCCAGCAGCACCGAGGACCGACCCTACGAGCAGTACTTC
TRBD1,17,TRBV19,once,TRBJ2-4,CASSMGQAIIAKNIQYF,TGTGCCAGTAGTATGGGACAGGCGATTATTGCCAAAAACATTCAGTACTTC
-,15,TRBV6-5,-,TRBJ2-6,CASSRQALGANVLTF,TGTGCCAGCAGCCGACAGGCTCTCGGGGCCAACGTCCTGACTTTC
-,13,TRBV6-5,-,TRBJ2-7,CASSLGSSYEQYF,TGTGCCAGCAGCCTCGGGAGCTCCTACGAGCAGTACTTC
TRBD2,20,TRBV18,-,TRBJ2-6,CASPLFPGLAGVSGANVLTF,TGTGCCAGCCCCCTCTTTCCGGGACTAGCGGGAGTCTCTGGGGCCAACGTCCTGACTTTC
-,13,TRBV18,-,TRBJ2-3,CASSRGLVDTQYF,TGTGCCAGCTCACGGGGGCTGGTCGATACGCAGTATTTT
TRBD1,16,TRBV6-6,-,TRBJ1-2,CASSSAGQGRNYGYTF,TGTGCCAGCAGTTCGGCCGGACAGGGGCGGAACTATGGCTACACCTTC
-,12,TRBV11-2,-,TRBJ1-3,CASSSFGNTIYF,TGTGCCAGCAGCTCGTTCGGAAACACCATATATTTT
-,17,TRBV29-1,once,TRBJ1-4,CSVASGGRGGTNEKLFF,TGCAGCGTTGCCTCGGGCGGCAGGGGTGGCACTAATGAAAAACTGTTTTTT
-,16,TRBV7-8,-,TRBJ1-3,CASSLALVSSGNTIYF,TGTGCCAGCAGCTTAGCGCTAGTCAGCTCTGGAAACACCATATATTTT
-,12,TRBV28,-,TRBJ1-2,CASSSGSLGYTF,TGTGCCAGCAGTTCTGGGAGTCTTGGCTACACCTTC
TRBD1,16,TRBV13,-,TRBJ1-1,CASSTFPGGDSPEAFF,TGTGCCAGCAGCACCTTTCCAGGGGGTGATAGCCCTGAAGCTTTCTTT
-,13,TRBV18,few,TRBJ1-4,CASSRQTNEKLFF,TGTGCCAGCTCACGACAAACTAATGAAAAACTGTTTTTT
-,16,TRBV4-2,-,TRBJ2-7,CASSQRAGTPNYEQYF,TGTGCCAGCAGCCAGAGAGCCGGGACTCCGAACTACGAGCAGTACTTC
TRBD2,17,TRBV4-2,-,TRBJ2-1,CASSQAPTSGRVTEQFF,TGTGCCAGCAGCCAAGCCCCGACTAGCGGGAGGGTTACTGAGCAGTTCTTC
-,13,TRBV21-1,-,TRBJ1-1,CATSQKTNTEAFF,TGTGCCACCAGTCAGAAGACGAACACTGAAGCTTTCTTT